One sample yielded the 30 T cell receptor beta chains listed below, sequenced in a study of blood T cell repertoires in COVID-19. The method was immunoSEQ multiplex PCR; TCRdb's version includes in-frame clones alone and lacks a portion of them. This table holds about 70,000 clones, approximately 80% found once. The specimen sequenced was peripheral blood. The receptors originated from a man aged 70 or older who had recovered from COVID-19.

The chain combines TRBV6-5 with TRBJ1-3; D call uncertain. From germline, CDR1 is MNHEY and CDR2 SVGAGI. The CDR3 is made up of 12 amino acids. V gave up 6 bases and J gave up 5 bases, with 8 bases separating them. This CDR3 is CASSSTRNTIYF. CDR3 sequence (DNA): TGTGCCAGCAGCTCAACAAGAAACACCATATATTTT.

This chain links TRBV9 with TRBJ2-5; 10 positions match TRBD1. The CDR3 consists of 15 residues. Germline-derived CDR1 and CDR2 are SGDLS and YYNGEE. V dropped 0 bases and J dropped 3; count of bases not matched to a gene: 2. The CDR3 nucleotides read TGTGCCAGCAGCGTAGTAGGGACAGGGGAAGAGACCCAGTACTTC. It yields the protein CASSVVGTGEETQYF.

The chain uses TRBV18 and TRBJ1-2; no firm D call. Germline lookup yields CDR1 KGHSH and CDR2 LQKENI. V lost 0 bases to trimming and J lost 7 bases, with 12 bases between them. The CDR3 totals 14 residues. As DNA, the CDR3 is TGTGCCAGCTCACCACCGGAGGGTTTTCGTGGCTACACCTTC. Encoded protein: CASSPPEGFRGYTF.

The chain couples TRBV29-1 to TRBJ1-1, with TRBD1 matching over 8 bases. This CDR3 has 13 residues. Germline CDR1 is SQVTM and CDR2 is ANQGSEA. Trimming took 7 bases from V and 0 from J; bases not matched to a gene: 4. The CDR3, as DNA: TGCAGCGGAGCGACAGGGGTGAACACTGAAGCTTTCTTT. Protein: CSGATGVNTEAFF.

The J gene is TRBJ1-1, the V gene TRBV6-2 or TRBV6-3; no reliable D call. The V gene's germline CDR1 is MNHEY and CDR2 SVGEGT. The CDR3 contains 13 residues. The V gene lost 2 bases and the J gene lost 6 bases, with 10 bases spanning the gap. CDR3 protein: CASSYGLASEAFF. Here the CDR3 DNA reads TGTGCCAGCAGTTACGGGCTGGCGTCTGAAGCTTTCTTT.

This chain connects TRBV5-5 to TRBJ2-7; D is perhaps TRBD2 (6 bases). Germline values: CDR1 SGHKS, CDR2 YYEKEE (reference sequence). The CDR3 extends over 17 amino acids. Trimming took off 0 bases at V and 0 bases at J, with 16 bases between the two ends. The CDR3 DNA reads TGTGCCAGCAGCTTGGCCGCGGGGTCCTCTAGCTCCTACGAGCAGTACTTC. The encoded protein is CASSLAAGSSSSYEQYF.

About this clone itself: One end of the junction is discordant with germline, which a read error may explain. The V and J genes are TRBV5-1 and TRBJ2-3; tentatively, D is TRBD1 (6 bases). Per germline, CDR1 SGHRS and CDR2 YFSETQ. CDR3 size: 15 residues. In nucleotides, the CDR3 is TGCGCCAGCAGGTTGGTGGGGGCCCCGGAAGATACGCAGTATTTT. Encoded protein: CASRLVGAPEDTQYF.

This chain links TRBV2 with TRBJ2-7; 12 nucleotides agree with TRBD2. After removal of 6 bases from V and 3 bases from J, the junction contained 6 bases not matched to a gene. The CDR3 covers 15 residues. Looked up from germline, CDR1 is SNHLY and CDR2 is FYNNEI. For the CDR3, the DNA is TGTGCCAGCAGAATCAGACTAGCGGGAGTCTACGAGCAGTACTTC. This gives the protein CASRIRLAGVYEQYF.

This clone was seen just once. The rearrangement joins TRBV7-3 to TRBJ2-2, with TRBD1 as a possible D gene (6 bases). Germline CDR1 SGHTA, CDR2 FQGTGA. Trimming left V 0 bases short and J 5 bases short, with 13 bases between. The CDR3 runs to 16 residues. The CDR3 DNA reads TGTGCCAGCAGCTTAACCTGGGGGCCGTGGACCGGGGAGCTGTTTTTT. This sequence encodes CASSLTWGPWTGELFF.

The gene calls are TRBV3-1 (or the pseudogene TRBV3-2) and TRBJ2-3; the match to TRBD2 covers 15 bases. J was trimmed by 1 base and V by 5 bases; bases with no gene match: 4. Germline V lookup: CDR1 LGHDT, CDR2 YNNKEL (reference sequence). The CDR3 is 17 amino acids. CDR3: CASSTRTSGGGTDTQYF. CDR3 sequence (DNA): TGTGCCAGCAGCACGCGGACTAGCGGGGGGGGCACAGATACGCAGTATTTT.

J is TRBJ1-1 and V is TRBV6-6; D remains ambiguous. Germline loops: CDR1 MNHNY, CDR2 SVGAGI (reference sequence). Trimming left V 8 bases short and J 1 base short, with 11 bases between. The CDR3 length is 13 residues. This CDR3 is CASSPPQNTEAFF. The CDR3 nucleotides read TGTGCCAGCTCGCCTCCACAGAACACTGAAGCTTTCTTT.

This clone occurred once. V usage is TRBV4-3 and J usage is TRBJ2-3; tentative D call: TRBD2 (6 bases). The CDR3 spans 18 residues. Germline V CDR1 and CDR2: LGHNA, YSLEER. Trimming removed 0 bases from V and 6 bases from J, with 22 bases in between. In DNA form, the CDR3 reads TGCGCCAGCAGCCAAGATGGGGACTTGGGAGCTCGGGGGGATACGCAGTATTTT. Translation gives CASSQDGDLGARGDTQYF.

This rearrangement joins TRBV23-1 to TRBJ1-1; 7 bases are a match to TRBD1. TRBV23-1 is an ORF for which the function is uncertain. CDR3 size: 14 residues. The J segment lost 6 bases and the V segment lost 10 bases, leaving 14 bases of the junction unmatched. The CDR3: CAILPGGGRAEAFF. Here the CDR3 DNA reads TGCGCCATCTTGCCAGGGGGAGGTAGGGCTGAAGCTTTCTTT.

CDR3 amino acids: CASSLRTGLDEQFF. CDR3 coding DNA: TGTGCCAGCAGCCTTCGGACAGGTCTTGATGAGCAGTTCTTC. The V and J genes are TRBV3-1 (or the pseudogene TRBV3-2) and TRBJ2-1, with 7 nucleotides matching TRBD1. V was pared by 4 bases and J by 8 bases, with 8 bases of the junction left unmatched. The CDR3 has 14 amino acids. The V gene's germline CDR1 is LGHDT and CDR2 YNNKEL (reference sequence).

In its sample, this clone was seen once. The J gene is TRBJ2-5, the V gene TRBV18, with a weak D call TRBD1 (5 bases). Germline V gene sequence: CDR1 KGHSH, CDR2 LQKENI. This CDR3 is 14 amino acids long. The germline V and J ends were trimmed by 2 bases and 1 base, with 8 bases remaining between them. DNA of the CDR3: TGTGCCAGCTCACCAGTACAGGTCCAAGAGACCCAGTACTTC. Protein: CASSPVQVQETQYF. Using reference TRBV18 and TRBJ2-5 for the parts outside the CDR3, the full variable domain is NAGVMQNPRHLVRRRGQEARLRCSPMKGHSHVYWYRQLPEEGLKFMVYLQKENIIDESGMPKERFSAEFPKEGPSILRIQQVVRGDSAAYFCASSPVQVQETQYFGPGTRLLVL.

V usage is TRBV18 and J usage is TRBJ2-1; tentative D call: TRBD2 (6 bases). Germline V CDR1 and CDR2: KGHSH, LQKENI. V lost 5 bases, J lost 7 bases, and 21 bases lay in between. The CDR3 runs 16 residues. The CDR3 nucleotides read TGTGCCAGCTCAAAAAACCTTGCAGCAGGAGGGAATGAGCAGTTCTTC. Amino acid sequence: CASSKNLAAGGNEQFF.

The CDR3 reads CASLLGPGNIQYF. The CDR3 region has the DNA TGTGCCAGCCTTCTAGGGCCAGGGAACATTCAGTACTTC. The chain has TRBV12-3 or TRBV12-4 and TRBJ2-4; the D gene is possibly TRBD1 (5 bases). This CDR3 is built from 13 residues. V was pared by 8 bases and J by 7 bases, with 15 bases between.

This clone was seen once. The chain couples TRBV29-1 to TRBJ2-5; 8 bases map to TRBD1. Germline loops: CDR1 SQVTM, CDR2 ANQGSEA. Trimming at V came to 7 bases and at J to 0 bases, leaving 4 bases not matched to a gene. The CDR3 spans 13 residues. CDR3 DNA sequence: TGCAGCGCCGGACAGGGCCACCAAGAGACCCAGTACTTC. Amino acids: CSAGQGHQETQYF.

The V and J genes are TRBV6-5 and TRBJ1-5, with TRBD1 identical over 8 bases. CDR3 length equals 14 residues. After removal of 0 bases from V and 7 bases from J, the junction contained 2 bases not matched to a gene. In germline, CDR1 is MNHEY, CDR2 SVGAGI. The CDR3 nucleotides read TGTGCCAGCAGTTACTCGGACAGGGTACAGCCCCAGCATTTT. Encoded protein: CASSYSDRVQPQHF.

The V gene is TRBV7-9, the J gene TRBJ1-3; 8 bases map to TRBD1. The germline V gene encodes CDR1 SEHNR and CDR2 FQNEAQ (reference sequence). V was pared by 5 bases and J by 1 base, with 4 bases of the junction left unmatched. CDR3 size: 15 residues. CDR3 loop: CASSLGTGSGNTIYF. Written as DNA, the CDR3 is TGTGCCAGCAGCCTAGGGACAGGTTCTGGAAACACCATATATTTT. The full variable domain, with the rest looked up from reference TRBV7-9 and TRBJ1-3, is DTGVSQNPRHKITKRGQNVTFRCDPISEHNRLYWYRQTLGQGPEFLTYFQNEAQLEKSRLLSDRFSAERPKGSFSTLEIQRTEQGDSAMYLCASSLGTGSGNTIYFGEGSWLTVV.

This sequence joins TRBV21-1 and TRBJ2-2; the table gives TRBD2 as D, unverified against the DNA. TRBV21-1 is labeled a pseudogene. The CDR3 loop spans 15 amino acids. CDR3: CASSPGTSGTGELFF. The CDR3 coding sequence is TGTGCCAGCAGCCCCGGGACTAGCGGGACCGGGGAGCTGTTTTTT.

The V and J genes are TRBV5-8 and TRBJ2-3; a weak D match, TRBD1 (5 bases). The germline V gene has CDR1 SGHTS and CDR2 YDEGEE. The CDR3 extends over 16 amino acids. V was cut by 4 bases and J by 1 base, with 16 bases left in between. CDR3 sequence reads: CASSQGGGTGTDTQYF. The CDR3 DNA follows: TGTGCCAGCAGCCAGGGTGGCGGAACCGGCACAGATACGCAGTATTTT. The whole variable domain, remainder taken from reference TRBV5-8 and TRBJ2-3, is EAGVTQSPTHLIKTRGQQATLRCSPISGHTSVYWYQQALGLGLQFLLWYDEGEERNRGNFPPRFSGRQFPNYSSELNVNALELEDSALYLCASSQGGGTGTDTQYFGPGTRLTVL.

This clone was detected only once. The V and J genes are TRBV19 and TRBJ2-5, with 8 positions matching TRBD1. Germline trimming cut 5 bases from V and 4 bases from J; bases unmatched to any gene: 3. The CDR3 length is 13 residues. Germline CDR1 reads LNHDA; CDR2 reads SQIVND (reference sequence). CDR3 in amino acids: CASSLRGRETQYF. DNA of the CDR3: TGTGCCAGTAGTCTCAGGGGGCGAGAGACCCAGTACTTC. Full variable domain (rest looked up from reference TRBV19 and TRBJ2-5): DGGITQSPKYLFRKEGQNVTLSCEQNLNHDAMYWYRQDPGQGLRLIYYSQIVNDFQKGDIAEGYSVSREKKESFPLTVTSAQKNPTAFYLCASSLRGRETQYFGPGTRLLVL.

The chain uses TRBV21-1 and TRBJ1-5; the DNA was not compared with TRBD1, the D call given in the table. TRBV21-1 is a pseudogene segment. The CDR3 runs to 13 residues. CDR3 bases: TGTGCCAGCAGCAACAGGGGGCCGCAGCCCCAGCATTTT. Translation gives CASSNRGPQPQHF.

The rearrangement joins TRBV7-2 to TRBJ2-7, with 11 nucleotides matching TRBD1. This CDR3 is 16 amino acids long. CDR1 is SGHTA, CDR2 FQGNSA, per germline. J lost 2 bases, V lost 5 bases, and 8 bases had no gene match. CDR3 sequence reads: CASSQNPGQGAYEQYF. CDR3 DNA sequence: TGTGCCAGCAGCCAAAACCCGGGACAGGGGGCCTACGAGCAGTACTTC.

The gene calls are TRBV7-8 and TRBJ2-2; tentatively, D is TRBD1 (5 bases). With 2 bases removed from V and 0 bases from J, the gap between germline ends came to 19 bases. The CDR3 length is 19 residues. Looked up from germline, CDR1 is SGHVS and CDR2 is FQNEAQ. The CDR3, as DNA: TGTGCCAGCAGCTTAAGGGGTAGGGGAACTTATCCGAACACCGGGGAGCTGTTTTTT. Its translation is CASSLRGRGTYPNTGELFF.

This clone has more than one count but fewer than ten. The V gene is TRBV28, the J gene TRBJ2-3; a weak D match, TRBD2 (5 bases). The CDR3 is 14 amino acids. The ends were cut back, 4 bases at V and 4 bases at J, with 12 bases in the middle. Germline values: CDR1 MDHEN, CDR2 SYDVKM. In DNA form, the CDR3 reads TGTGCCAGCAGTTGGGCGGGCGGGCCAGATACGCAGTATTTT. Translation: CASSWAGGPDTQYF.

The CDR3 DNA is TGTGCCAGCAGTTTGAATAGGGGCACTGAAGCTTTCTTT. This gives the protein CASSLNRGTEAFF. The chain combines TRBV28 with TRBJ1-1; D perhaps matches TRBD1 (5 bases). The CDR3 sequence is 13 residues long. Germline V gene data show CDR1 as MDHEN and CDR2 as SYDVKM. Trimming pared 3 bases from V and 4 bases from J, leaving 9 bases between.

The V and J genes are TRBV5-1 and TRBJ1-1, with TRBD1 matching over 8 bases. This CDR3 has 13 amino acids. Germline lookup yields CDR1 SGHRS and CDR2 YFSETQ. V was pared by 7 bases and J by 7 bases, with 9 bases of the junction left unmatched. The CDR3 loop is CASRLDRVDEAFF. In DNA form, the CDR3 reads TGCGCCAGCCGTCTGGACAGGGTAGATGAAGCTTTCTTT.

V is TRBV5-1 and J is TRBJ2-1; 11 bases are shared with TRBD2. The trim removed 0 bases at V and 7 bases at J, leaving 6 bases unmatched. Germline V gene lookup returns CDR1 SGHRS and CDR2 YFSETQ. The CDR3 consists of 16 residues. The CDR3 DNA reads TGCGCCAGCAGCTTGGCGGTAGCGGGGGGGCAGAATGAGCAGTTCTTC. Protein product: CASSLAVAGGQNEQFF.